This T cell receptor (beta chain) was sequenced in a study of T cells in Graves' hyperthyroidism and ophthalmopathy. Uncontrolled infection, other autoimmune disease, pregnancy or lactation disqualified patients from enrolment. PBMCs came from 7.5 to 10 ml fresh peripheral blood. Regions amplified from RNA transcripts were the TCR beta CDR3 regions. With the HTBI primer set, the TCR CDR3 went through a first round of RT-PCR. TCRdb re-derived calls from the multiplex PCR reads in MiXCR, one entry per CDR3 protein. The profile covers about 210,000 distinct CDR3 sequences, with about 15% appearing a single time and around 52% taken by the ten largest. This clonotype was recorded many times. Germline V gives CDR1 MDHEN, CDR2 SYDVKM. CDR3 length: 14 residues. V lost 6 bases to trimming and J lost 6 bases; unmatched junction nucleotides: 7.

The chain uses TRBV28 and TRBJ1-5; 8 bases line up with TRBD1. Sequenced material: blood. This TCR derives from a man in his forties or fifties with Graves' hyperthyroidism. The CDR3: CASRLDREIQPQHF. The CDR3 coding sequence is TGTGCCAGCAGGCTGGACAGGGAGATTCAGCCCCAGCATTTT. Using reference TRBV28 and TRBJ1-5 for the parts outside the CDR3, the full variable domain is DVKVTQSSRYLVKRTGEKVFLECVQDMDHENMFWYRQDPGLGLRLIYFSYDVKMKEKGDIPEGYSVSREKKERFSLILESASTNQTSMYLCASRLDREIQPQHFGDGTRLSIL.